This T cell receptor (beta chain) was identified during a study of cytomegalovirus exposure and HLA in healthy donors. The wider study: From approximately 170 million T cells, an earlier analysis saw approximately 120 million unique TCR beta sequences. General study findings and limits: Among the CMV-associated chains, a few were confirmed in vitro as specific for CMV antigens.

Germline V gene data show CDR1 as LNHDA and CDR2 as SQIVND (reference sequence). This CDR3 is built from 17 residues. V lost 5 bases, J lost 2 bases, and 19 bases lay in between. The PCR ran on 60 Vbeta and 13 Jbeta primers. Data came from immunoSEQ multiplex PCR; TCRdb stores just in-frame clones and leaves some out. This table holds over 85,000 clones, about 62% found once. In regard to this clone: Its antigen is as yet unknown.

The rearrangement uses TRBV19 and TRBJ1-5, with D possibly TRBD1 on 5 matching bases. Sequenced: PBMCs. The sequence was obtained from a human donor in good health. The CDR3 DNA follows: TGTGCCAGTAGTGGGGCGGGGGGACCCCCCGGCAATCAGCCCCAGCATTTT. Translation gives CASSGAGGPPGNQPQHF.